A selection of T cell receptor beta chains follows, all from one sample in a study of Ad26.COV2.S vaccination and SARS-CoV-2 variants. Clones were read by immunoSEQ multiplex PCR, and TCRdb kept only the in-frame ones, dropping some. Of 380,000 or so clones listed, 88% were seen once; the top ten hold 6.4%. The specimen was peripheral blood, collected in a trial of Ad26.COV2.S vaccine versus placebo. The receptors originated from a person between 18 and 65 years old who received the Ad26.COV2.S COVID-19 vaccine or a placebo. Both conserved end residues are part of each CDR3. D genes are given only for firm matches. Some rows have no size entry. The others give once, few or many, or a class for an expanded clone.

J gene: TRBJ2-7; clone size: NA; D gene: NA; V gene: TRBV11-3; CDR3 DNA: TGTGCCAGCAGCTTACGGGGGTACGAGCAGTACTTC; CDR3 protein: CASSLRGYEQYF
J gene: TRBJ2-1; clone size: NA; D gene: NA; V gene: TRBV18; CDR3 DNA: TGTGCCAGCACCCGGGCGGGAAGCTCCTACAATGAGCAGTTCTTC; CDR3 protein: CASTRAGSSYNEQFF
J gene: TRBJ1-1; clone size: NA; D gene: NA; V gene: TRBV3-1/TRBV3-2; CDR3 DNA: TGTGCCAGCAGCCAAGGGATATCCGGGACGGCGAACACTGAAGCTTTCTTT; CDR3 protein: CASSQGISGTANTEAFF
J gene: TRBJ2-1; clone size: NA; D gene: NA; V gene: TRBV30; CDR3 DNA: TGTGCCTGGAGTGTATCCCAGGACCCGTTCTTC; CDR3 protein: CAWSVSQDPFF
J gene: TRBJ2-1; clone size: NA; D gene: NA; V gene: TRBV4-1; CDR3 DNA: TGCGCCAGCAGCCAAGATAGGGCAACACGGCAGTTCTTC; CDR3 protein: CASSQDRATRQFF
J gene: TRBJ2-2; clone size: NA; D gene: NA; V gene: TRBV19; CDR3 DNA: TGTGCCAGTAGTCGTAGTCCGAGTACCGGGGAGCTGTTTTTT; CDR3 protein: CASSRSPSTGELFF
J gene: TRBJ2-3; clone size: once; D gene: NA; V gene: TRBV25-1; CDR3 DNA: TGTGCCAGCAGCTCAGGGGTCGCCGATACGCAGTATTTT; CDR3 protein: CASSSGVADTQYF
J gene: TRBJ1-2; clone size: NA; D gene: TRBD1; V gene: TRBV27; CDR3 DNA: TGTGCCAGCAGTTTATCTGTGACAGGGAAGACGAGCTACACCTTC; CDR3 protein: CASSLSVTGKTSYTF
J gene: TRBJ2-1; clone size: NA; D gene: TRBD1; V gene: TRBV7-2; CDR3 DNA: TGTGCCAGCAGCAGAGCAGGGACAGGGGGCCAGCATGAGCAGTTCTTC; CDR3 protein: CASSRAGTGGQHEQFF
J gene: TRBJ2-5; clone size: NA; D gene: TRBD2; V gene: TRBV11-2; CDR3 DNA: TGTGCCAGCAGCTCGGGACTACAAGAGACCCAGTACTTC; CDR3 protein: CASSSGLQETQYF
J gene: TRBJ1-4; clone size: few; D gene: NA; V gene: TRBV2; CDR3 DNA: TGTGCCAGCAGTGAACAGGGTCGTAGTGAAAAACTGTTTTTT; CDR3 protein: CASSEQGRSEKLFF
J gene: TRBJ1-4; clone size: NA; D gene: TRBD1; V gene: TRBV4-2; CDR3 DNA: TGTGCCAGCAGCCAAGATCCGGGACAGGGCGAAAAACTGTTTTTT; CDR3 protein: CASSQDPGQGEKLFF
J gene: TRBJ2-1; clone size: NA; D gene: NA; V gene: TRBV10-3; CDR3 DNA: TGTGCCATCAGTGAGCTGGAGGGGTCCTACAATGAGCAGTTCTTC; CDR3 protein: CAISELEGSYNEQFF
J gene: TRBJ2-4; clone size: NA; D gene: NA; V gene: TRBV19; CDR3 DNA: TGTGCCAGTAGTATTTTTATAGGGCGGGGCAGACTAGCCAAAAACATTCAGTACTTC; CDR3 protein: CASSIFIGRGRLAKNIQYF
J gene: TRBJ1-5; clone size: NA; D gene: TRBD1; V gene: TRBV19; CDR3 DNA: TGTGCCAGTAGTATAGACCTCCCGGGACAGGGGGCTTATCAGCCCCAGCATTTT; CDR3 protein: CASSIDLPGQGAYQPQHF
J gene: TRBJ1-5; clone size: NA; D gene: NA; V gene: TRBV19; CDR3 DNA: TGTGCCAGTAGTACTTGGACGGATAGCAATCAGCCCCAGCATTTT; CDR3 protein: CASSTWTDSNQPQHF